This TCR beta chain was sequenced in a study of cytomegalovirus exposure and HLA in healthy donors (dated by TCRdb to about 2017). In the study overall: An earlier analysis of approximately 550 of the donors reported 250 to 300 Gb of sequence data and approximately 110 million unique TCR beta sequences from about 200 million T cells. An early release that covered roughly 600 HLA-typed donors contained about 300 gigabases of sequencing data and tens of millions of unique TCR sequences. Of the 300 to 500 genotyped donors, 65% to 90% were placed in the genetic ancestry cluster associated with self-reported Caucasian donors. The study was designed to test whether signatures of past pathogen exposure could be identified by cataloging public T cell receptors. Using immunosequencing, the study profiled T cell repertoires from about 610 subjects and related those repertoires to cytomegalovirus serostatus. Besides the first cohort of 500 to 700 subjects, a separate validation cohort made up of about 120 different subjects was used. The study combined high-throughput TCR immunosequencing, statistical association of individual TCRs with disease status, and machine learning to predict cytomegalovirus infection status. In a later analysis, previously published TCR beta repertoires from 550 to 700 donors were re-analyzed and high-resolution HLA genotyping was added so that TCR occurrence patterns could be studied. In the later analysis, no new phenotypic data were used to find candidate immune exposures; instead, reliance was placed on TCR beta sequences and their occurrence across donors. In an earlier analysis of roughly 540 of the donors, high-throughput TCR beta sequencing was used to judge whether each TCR beta V gene segment behaved as functional or pseudogenic. Donor age, sex, ethnicity and CMV serostatus were compiled alongside the repertoire data. A later genetic analysis took genome-wide SNP genotypes for about 55% of the roughly 700 donors and used that subset as a discovery cohort. All discovery cohort repertoires had been generated using a single sequencing platform. HLA typing covered class I and class II loci at four-digit resolution. Typing coverage varied by locus: roughly 629-630 donors for A, B, C, DRB1 and DQB1; roughly 500 for DQA1; approximately 570 for DPA1; approximately 470 for DPB1. Roughly 5 DR-DQ haplotypes were treated as single units for association and clustering because of strong linkage in the cohort. Among some 400 genotyped donors of the cohort, an average of about 220,000 unique TCR beta nucleotide sequences was sequenced per donor, of which about 18% were non-productive. General findings and caveats noted by the study authors: Because HLA typing was missing for some donors at each locus, association tests included only the typed subset. Most CMV-associated TCR beta chains appeared to be HLA-restricted in a later analysis, and the HLA associations seemed to be driven largely by CMV exposure. Assigning TCR associations to individual alleles was difficult when HLA alleles, especially DR and DQ, strongly co-occurred. Cytomegalovirus status was reported to be diagnosed by the classifier with high specificity and sensitivity in both the original and validation cohorts. The earlier analysis of about 600 of the donors excluded fewer than 20 rarely observed V segments, including chromosome 9 orphons, because counts were too low. In a later analysis, the rate of TCR association differed among HLA loci, with DRB1 alleles having the most associated TCRs and HLA-C alleles having the fewest. In a later analysis, more than 15,000 TCR beta sequences were associated with specific HLA alleles at a false discovery rate of 0.05. A further reported finding was that TCR beta sequences accurately predicted the HLA-A and HLA-B alleles for most subjects in the first cohort. In a later analysis, several top co-occurrence clusters were reported to appear linked to parvovirus B19, influenza, CMV and Epstein-Barr virus. This cohort had only TCR beta chains sequenced, and the lack of alpha or paired-chain data limited which features could be detected. In a later genetic analysis, a missense DCLRE1C variant was associated with V-gene and J-gene trimming of TCR beta chains, and the association was replicated in an independent cohort. In an earlier analysis of several hundred of the donors, most TCR beta V segments were observed in productive rearrangements about 87% or about 30% of the time, broadly matching IMGT annotations. The authors suggested that the approach could potentially be generalized to other disease states and immunological phenotypes. CMV serostatus was the only immune exposure information available for the cohort. The presence/absence analyses assumed that sequencing depth was roughly uniform across donors, and that assumption may not be true. In vitro tests confirmed that a few of the cytomegalovirus-associated TCR beta chains recognize cytomegalovirus antigens. Correlated functional status among segregating V segments might be attributable to linkage disequilibrium, but an unknown experimental factor could not be ruled out. A total of roughly 160 TCR beta chains were listed by the study as associated with cytomegalovirus. Most TCR sequences were observed very rarely across donors, whereas some public TCRs were present in many individuals. A cluster of highly shared sequence variants was judged likely to represent a technical artifact of the sequencing pipeline. According to a later genetic analysis, donors in an Asian-associated ancestry cluster had fewer N-insertions in productive TCRs than the roughly 660-donor mean. A later analysis found that HLA-associated TCR beta chains were more clonally expanded and had lower generation probabilities than equally common non-associated chains.

The cohort was made up of 500 to 800 healthy bone marrow donors. At the time of sampling, all cohort members were nominally healthy, though unrecorded immune exposures were likely present. The donor was CMV seronegative and was included in the group of 352 seronegative cohort members. A peripheral blood sample was collected from each donor, and TCR beta sequencing was performed on peripheral blood mononuclear cells. Genomic DNA extraction from the blood cell samples was performed with the Qiagen DNeasy Blood Extraction Kit. Regarding this clone: Its binding antigen is unknown. No quality values exist for individual bases; no much larger clone is one base distant.

The library was generated by the immunoSEQ multiplex PCR assay. The multiplex PCR relied on a mix of 60 forward primers for TCR Vbeta segments and 13 reverse primers for TCR Jbeta segments. The CDR3 region of rearranged TCR beta genes was amplified from genomic DNA with a multiplex PCR assay. Amplified TCR beta libraries were sequenced as 87-base-pair reads on the Illumina HiSeq System. The study's own analysis went as follows. A later analysis counted about 82 million unique TCR beta chains across the 666 repertoires, and 9 million to 14 million of these chains were shared by at least two donors. To remove PCR and sequencing errors, raw reads were error-corrected and collapsed into unique sequences using a nearest-neighbor algorithm that merged closely related sequences. To assign V, D and J gene segments, CDR3 sequences were aligned to IMGT reference sequences. For a sequence to be retained, at least a six-nucleotide match to both a V gene segment and a J gene segment was required. A rearrangement counted as productive if the CDR3 had no stop codons and remained in frame with V and J, and every other rearrangement counted as non-productive. CDR3 was defined according to IMGT convention as the region running from the second conserved V-encoded cysteine to the conserved J-encoded phenylalanine. In an earlier analysis of around 540 of the donors, sequences lacking an unambiguous match to a single V gene segment were excluded. In an earlier analysis of approximately 590 of the donors, a V segment was called functional when productive rearrangements were above 56.7%, and segregating when the standard deviation between donors exceeded 5%. To diagnose cytomegalovirus status from the catalog of TCR beta chain sequences, a statistical classification framework was built. In a later analysis, TCR nucleotide sequences were compared against IMGT/GENE-DB human TR gene sequences so that V and J genes could be assigned. A later analysis assigned CDR3 sequences and most-parsimonious VDJ recombination scenarios with the TCRdist pipeline. A later analysis defined each TCR beta chain by its CDR3 amino acid sequence plus V-gene family, and excluded reads lacking a unique V-gene family. A later analysis removed 550 to 700 highly shared, low-generation-probability nucleotide sequences to deal with suspected cross-contamination and a sequencing artifact. A later analysis calculated a clonal expansion index for each public chain from normalized within-repertoire ranks of inferred template counts. Generation probabilities in a later analysis came from a VDJ recombination model fitted to out-of-frame rearrangements, and those results were checked against IGoR. In a later analysis, hypergeometric tests were used to score TCR-TCR, TCR-HLA and TCR-CMV co-occurrence, with a repertoire-size bias correction applied to TCR pairs. A later analysis estimated false discovery rates by permuting HLA or CMV assignments 20 times. In a later analysis, co-occurring TCRs were grouped with DBSCAN, and TCRdist sequence similarity was added when clustering was performed within HLA-allele-positive subsets. For co-occurrence clustering, repertoires with fewer than 30,000 or more than 120,000 public chains were excluded, along with about five repertoires with anomalous nucleotide sharing. TCRdb mirrors the immuneACCESS table, restricted to in-frame sequences. Some clones are absent from its copies; in checked studies, under half trace to an unresolved V gene, and the reason for the others is unknown. V and J calls and clone size are copied from that table; D and trimming were computed from the DNA. This sample gives under 150,000 clones in total; about four fifths of them show up just once. 2% to 2.5% of the sample comes from the top ten.

The clonotype was recovered from a man aged 25-45 years in good health and CMV-seronegative. The sequenced sample consisted of PBMCs.

In nucleotide form, the sequence is TGTGCCAGCAGTTCCTATGGGCAGGGGGCGAACGAGCAGTACTTC. It translates as CASSSYGQGANEQYF. The chain is made from TRBV6-6 and TRBJ2-7, and TRBD1 aligns with 8 junction nucleotides. Trimming leaves V shorter by 4 bases and J shorter by 5 bases, with the junction holding 10 bases beyond the gene matches. There are 15 amino acids in the CDR3, from cysteine to phenylalanine inclusive. Just the 45-base CDR3 DNA is kept, in frame starting at base 1. From a lookup of the germline V gene (reference sequence), CDR1 and CDR2 are MNHNY and SVGAGI.